This TCR beta chain was retrieved from a study of blood T cell repertoires in COVID-19. Across the study: Spain, Italy and the United States supplied samples that represented acute and convalescent COVID-19. From T cells, B-cell-depleted T cells, or PBMCs came the material, which was cDNA or gDNA.

Patients in Seattle were enrolled during active infection, then followed longitudinally. Germline V lookup: CDR1 SGHRS, CDR2 YFSETQ. The CDR3 runs to 15 residues. Trimming removed 0 bases from V and 8 bases from J; junction bases left unmatched: 6. Authors' analysis steps: Estimation of nucleated cell counts relied on the amplification of reference gene primers. Libraries were prepared by immunoSEQ multiplex PCR; TCRdb keeps only in-frame clonotypes and omits some of them. V, J and clone size derive from that table, while D and trimming were established from the DNA sequence. This table holds 430,000 or so clones, 70% to 90% found once.

The material sequenced was peripheral blood. The source of this sequence is a man aged 18 to 35 with COVID-19, enrolled during active disease. The chain carries TRBV5-1 and TRBJ2-1, with TRBD2 matching 9 bases. As DNA, the CDR3 is TGCGCCAGCAGCTTGGATGGGACTAGCTCCCATGAGCAGTTCTTC. Encoded protein: CASSLDGTSSHEQFF.